This is a list of T cell receptor beta chains from one sample in a study of OX40 agonist ivuxolimab in advanced cancers. The repertoire was sequenced with immunoSEQ multiplex PCR; TCRdb's copy has only in-frame clones and lacks some. The sample has tens of thousands of clones, about 93% seen once; the top ten hold roughly a quarter. Sample: CD4+ or CD8+ T cells sorted from blood, taken in a trial of the OX40 agonist ivuxolimab. These receptors came from an adult with an advanced solid tumor such as melanoma, head and neck, liver or kidney cancer. The CDR3 runs from the conserved cysteine through the conserved F or W. D genes are given only for firm matches. Some rows have no size entry. The others give once, few or many, or a class for an expanded clone.

clone size	J gene	V gene	D gene	CDR3 DNA	CDR3 protein
.	TRBJ2-7	TRBV19	.	TGTGCCAGTAGTATTGGCAGGGGTGAGCAGTACTTC	CASSIGRGEQYF
.	TRBJ2-1	TRBV27	TRBD1	TGTGCCAGCAGTCCGGACAGGGGGGGATACAATGAGCAGTTCTTC	CASSPDRGGYNEQFF
.	TRBJ1-2	TRBV19	.	TGTGCCAGTAGTATAGTGATTACGGGGACCGTCTATGGCTACACCTTC	CASSIVITGTVYGYTF
.	TRBJ2-7	TRBV4-3	TRBD1	TGCGCCAGCAGCCAGGACAGGGGTACTTACGAGCAGTACTTC	CASSQDRGTYEQYF
.	TRBJ2-3	TRBV9	.	TGTGCCAGCAGCGTAGAGGGGCTAGCTAGTTACGATACGCAGTATTTT	CASSVEGLASYDTQYF
.	TRBJ2-7	TRBV14	TRBD1	TGTGCCAGCAGCCAGGGACAGGGTTTCGACGAGCAGTACTTC	CASSQGQGFDEQYF
.	TRBJ1-2	TRBV5-1	.	TGCGCCAGCAGCTTGGGGTTGGGCTACACCTTC	CASSLGLGYTF
once	TRBJ2-1	TRBV4-2	.	TGTGCCAGCAGCCAAGATTGGGGACGGGGCAATGAGCAGTTCTTC	CASSQDWGRGNEQFF
.	TRBJ2-1	TRBV13	TRBD1	TGTGCCAGCAGCTTAGTGCAGGGGGCGTACAATGAGCAGTTCTTC	CASSLVQGAYNEQFF
medium-sized	TRBJ2-7	TRBV6-4	TRBD1	TGTGCCAGCAGTGACTCGATGGGGACAGGGAGCGAGCAGTACTTC	CASSDSMGTGSEQYF
.	TRBJ2-4	TRBV5-5	.	TGTGCCAGCAGCTTGGGGTCAGGGATTTTCAAAAACATTCAGTACTTC	CASSLGSGIFKNIQYF
.	TRBJ2-1	TRBV5-1	TRBD2	TGCGCCAGCAGCCTGACTAGCGTTGAGCAGTTCTTC	CASSLTSVEQFF
once	TRBJ2-1	TRBV6-5	.	TGTGCCAGCACCAGCGGAGGGGGAAATGAGCAGTTCTTC	CASTSGGGNEQFF
.	TRBJ2-7	TRBV25-1	.	TGTGCCAGTCTAGACGGCTACGAGCAGTACTTC	CASLDGYEQYF
.	TRBJ1-4	TRBV10-2	.	TGCGCCAGCAGTGAGTCAGGGGGGCATAATGAAAAACTGTTTTTT	CASSESGGHNEKLFF
.	TRBJ2-7	TRBV28	.	TGTGCCAGCAGTTCCTCCAGGGCGGTGTACGAGCAGTACTTC	CASSSSRAVYEQYF